The clone carrying this T cell receptor (beta chain) has just a few counts. The CDR3 totals 15 residues. Between the trimmed V and J ends, which lost 5 bases and 2 bases, there was a span of 13 bases. The germline V gene encodes CDR1 SGHVS and CDR2 FQNEAQ. Unique molecular identifiers were incorporated during preparation of the TCRbeta library. One entry per CDR3 protein results from TCRdb running MiXCR on the PCR reads. The sample holds about 370,000 distinct CDR3 sequences, roughly 20% seen once. The sample originates from a study of T-cell reconstitution after alpha-beta-depleted transplantation in children.

V usage is TRBV7-8 and J usage is TRBJ2-1; weak D call: TRBD1 (6 bases). The sequence was collected from a human donor who donated a stem cell graft to a child with acute myeloid leukemia. Source: PBMCs from the stem cell graft donor, taken from the stem cell graft. The CDR3 coding sequence is TGTGCCAGCAGCATCAGGGGTCCCACCTACAATGAGCAGTTCTTC. Amino acid sequence: CASSIRGPTYNEQFF.